This T cell receptor (beta chain) derives from a study of T cell responses to AZD1222 COVID-19 vaccine (dated by TCRdb to the early 2020s). Context from the whole study: AZD1222 recipients whose second dose came at about 4 weeks and those whose second dose came at about 12 weeks were combined into one group, since spike-specific TCR depth and breadth did not differ between the two schedules. TCR sequencing was performed for some 250 trial participants, of whom around 200 were given two doses of AZD1222 and around 25 were given two doses of MenACWY control vaccine. Trial participants were enrolled by age into 18-55, 56-69 and 70-plus year subgroups, with roughly 160, 29 and 62 TCR-sequenced participants respectively.

Including cysteine and phenylalanine, the CDR3 has 14 amino acids. CDR3 DNA only is kept here, 42 bases in frame from base 1. Between the V and J ends, shortened by 7 bases and 8 bases respectively, the junction contains 15 bases. The CDR1 and CDR2 encoded by the germline V gene are MNHEY and SVGAGI. A word on this clone: Its antigen remains undetermined. There are no base qualities to consult, and no much larger clone falls within one base.

Study-level results and caveats: Reportedly, close to half of the unique spike-specific TCRs recognized epitopes lying outside the regions that are mutated in the B.1.351 and B.1.1.7 variants. Conclusions about previously exposed vaccinees were limited because only a handful of AZD1222 recipients were SARS-CoV-2 seropositive at baseline. Because no samples from the day 14 peak response were available, repertoires could be characterized only after the peak T cell response. Spike-specific TCR breadth and depth rose significantly after two AZD1222 doses compared with day 0 and with MenACWY recipients. Participants were mostly white British and included more females than males, and it was suggested by the authors that clonal diversity may have been underestimated. CD4 TCRs associated with the vaccine covered the entire spike protein, and the dominant responses were in regions 160-218 and 743-854. The 56-69-year group was small, and its depth increase did not reach significance, likely because of low power.

The time point label of this sample denotes: baseline before first vaccination. Vaccinee samples came from UK trials COV001 and COV002, including a single-blind randomized controlled phase 2/3 trial of AZD1222 (ChAdOx1 nCoV-19) in healthy adults. For TCRbeta chain sequencing, PBMC samples from trial participants were taken at day 0 and at day 28 after the second dose. The CDR3 regions of human TCRbeta chains were analyzed by immunosequencing. For the original study's pipeline: Repertoire TCRs were matched against a reference library of SARS-CoV-2-specific TCRs generated with the MIRA antigen-specificity platform. Breadth meant the fraction of unique TCRs that were SARS-CoV-2-associated, whereas depth meant the fraction of total T cells that were SARS-CoV-2-associated. Each spike-specific TCR was assigned to its reactive spike region and to a CD4 or CD8 class using the MIRA data. Log10-transformed breadth and depth values were compared by one-way ANOVA with Sidak's multiple comparisons tests. Not all clones reach the TCRdb copy of this immuneACCESS table, which keeps in-frame sequences only. Checked studies attribute under half of the gap to unresolved V genes and leave the rest unexplained. D and trimming were read from the DNA, whereas the V and J calls and clone size are those reported in that table. The sample includes 150,000 to 160,000 clones, with about nine tenths observed a single time. The ten largest clones capture over 1.5% of the sample.

Sequencing used peripheral blood, obtained on day 0 of AZD1222 vaccination. The clonotype originates from an adult in good health. The V gene is TRBV6-5 and the J gene is TRBJ1-6, with TRBD1 as a weak D call on 6 bases. The CDR3 amino acid sequence is: CASTPATGHSPLHF. The nucleotides are TGTGCCAGCACCCCTGCGACAGGACATTCACCCCTCCACTTT.